This is a list of T cell receptor beta chains from one sample in a study of cytomegalovirus exposure and HLA in healthy donors. Only in-frame clones appear in the TCRdb table, and some are missing; sequencing was by immunoSEQ multiplex PCR. The top ten clones hold about 2.6% of a sample with about 130,000 clones, 17% of them seen once. Sequencing input: PBMCs. The receptors originated from a female donor in good health and CMV-seropositive. CDR3s include the opening cysteine and the closing phenylalanine or tryptophan. Fields, in order: V gene, J gene, D gene, clone size, CDR3 DNA, CDR3 protein. D genes are given only for firm matches. Size is stated for part of the rows, as once, few or many counts, or as a class when the clone is expanded.

>TRBV11-2|TRBJ2-7|TRBD2|-
TGTGCCAGCAGCGCTGTTCTAGCGGGAGGGCCCTACGAGCAGTACTTC
CASSAVLAGGPYEQYF
>TRBV30|TRBJ2-3|-|-
TGTGCCTGGAGTACCGAGGAAGATACGCAGTATTTT
CAWSTEEDTQYF
>TRBV19|TRBJ1-2|-|few
TGTGCCAGTAGCAGGTTACAAGGCTACACCTTC
CASSRLQGYTF
>TRBV25-1|TRBJ2-2|-|-
TGTGCCAGCAGTGAAATCGGTTTCACCGGGGAGCTGTTTTTT
CASSEIGFTGELFF
>TRBV6-1|TRBJ2-7|-|-
TGTGCCAGCAGTGAAAGCAGCGGTCCCTACGAGCAGTACTTC
CASSESSGPYEQYF
>TRBV28|TRBJ1-4|TRBD1|-
TGTGCCAGCAGAGCCCGGGACAGGTTCCTCCCGGGGGAAAAACTGTTTTTT
CASRARDRFLPGEKLFF
>TRBV6-5|TRBJ2-7|TRBD1|few
TGTGCCAGCAGTTACACGACAGGGGTAGGGGAGCAGTACTTC
CASSYTTGVGEQYF
>TRBV7-6|TRBJ1-1|TRBD1|few
TGTGCCAGCAGCTTACGGACAGGGAAAGCTTTCTTT
CASSLRTGKAFF
>TRBV7-9|TRBJ2-7|TRBD1|-
TGTGCCAGCAGCTTGCAGACAGGGGCCTCCTACGAGCAGTACTTC
CASSLQTGASYEQYF
>TRBV5-4|TRBJ2-7|TRBD2|few
TGTGCCAGCAGCTCCTTAACCGGGACTAGCGGGGGGGCCGGCTACGAGCAGTACTTC
CASSSLTGTSGGAGYEQYF
>TRBV7-2|TRBJ2-7|-|-
TGTGCCAGCAGCGCCCGGACTATGCAGTACTTC
CASSARTMQYF
>TRBV5-6|TRBJ1-3|-|-
TGTGCCAGCAGCTTGGGGGCAGGAAGCTCTGGAAACACCATATATTTT
CASSLGAGSSGNTIYF
>TRBV5-1|TRBJ1-1|-|once
TGCGCCAGCAGCTTGACCGCGATGGGTGAGGGCTCGACTGAAGCTTCCTTT
CASSLTAMGEGSTEASF
>TRBV19|TRBJ1-5|-|few
TGTGCCAGTAGTAGGGGCTTGGCATTGGCAGGGCTGGGCAATCAGCCCCAGCATTTT
CASSRGLALAGLGNQPQHF
>TRBV28|TRBJ2-2|TRBD1|-
TGTGCCAGCAGCACCGCCAGAAGGACAGGACGATCCGGGGAGCTGTTTTTT
CASSTARRTGRSGELFF
>TRBV6-4|TRBJ2-5|-|few
TGTGCCAGCAGCCCCGACAGGCGAGAGACCCAGTACTTC
CASSPDRRETQYF
>TRBV19|TRBJ1-3|-|-
TGTGCCAGTAGTATCCAGGGAAACACCATATATTTT
CASSIQGNTIYF
>TRBV7-8|TRBJ1-1|-|-
TGTGCCAGCAGCTGGGGCACGAACACTGAAGCTTTCTTT
CASSWGTNTEAFF
>TRBV28|TRBJ2-7|TRBD1|-
TGTGCCAGCAGCCCAGCCGGGACAGCCCTCTACGAGCAGTACTTC
CASSPAGTALYEQYF
>TRBV7-9|TRBJ1-6|-|-
TGTGCCAGCAGCTTAACCGGACAGAATTCACCCCTCCACTTT
CASSLTGQNSPLHF
>TRBV4-1|TRBJ2-7|TRBD2|-
TGCGCCAGCAGCCAAGATAGACTAGCGGGGCACTACGAGCAGTACTTC
CASSQDRLAGHYEQYF
>TRBV4-3|TRBJ2-3|-|few
TGCGCCAGCAGCCAAGATCTGAGGGGGGGAGTCTTGACAGATACGCAGTATTTT
CASSQDLRGGVLTDTQYF
>TRBV7-9|TRBJ1-1|TRBD1|-
TGTGCCAGCAGCCCAACGGGACAGGTGAACACTGAAGCTTTCTTT
CASSPTGQVNTEAFF
>TRBV6-1|TRBJ2-7|-|-
TGTGCCAGCAGTTATGGAGGCGAGCAGTACTTC
CASSYGGEQYF
>TRBV6-5|TRBJ2-7|-|few
TGTGCCAGCAGTTACTCGGGGGGATCCTACGAGCAGTACTTC
CASSYSGGSYEQYF
>TRBV30|TRBJ2-4|-|-
TGTGCCTGGAGGTCGGCCAAAAACATTCAGTACTTC
CAWRSAKNIQYF
>TRBV7-8|TRBJ1-1|TRBD1|few
TGTGCCAGCAGCCTACAAACAGGGGGGACTGAAGCTTTCTTT
CASSLQTGGTEAFF
>TRBV6-1|TRBJ1-6|TRBD1|-
TGTGCCAGCTGCCCAACAGGGGGCCATTCACCCCTCCACTTT
CASCPTGGHSPLHF
>TRBV7-9|TRBJ1-1|-|-
TGTGCCAGCAGCTTCTCGCCCCCGGACACTGAAGCTTTCTTT
CASSFSPPDTEAFF
>TRBV9|TRBJ2-1|TRBD2|-
TGTGCCAGCAGCGTAGGCCTAGCGGGAGGGCCTAACAATGAGCAGTTCTTC
CASSVGLAGGPNNEQFF
>TRBV9|TRBJ1-6|-|-
TGTGCCATCCTCGGAGGAAGCTCCTATAATTCACCCCTCCACTTT
CAILGGSSYNSPLHF
>TRBV7-8|TRBJ1-1|TRBD1|few
TGTGCCAGCAGCCCAAGTCTCTGGGTGACAGGGGGTAGACAGGTTGCTGAAGCTTTCTTT
CASSPSLWVTGGRQVAEAFF
>TRBV19|TRBJ2-7|-|few
TGTGCCAGTAGTTTACATCCCGGAGGTTCCAACGAGCAGTACTTC
CASSLHPGGSNEQYF
>TRBV5-1|TRBJ2-7|TRBD2|few
TGCGCCAGCAGCTCTCTAAGCGGGAGCACCGAGCAGTACTTC
CASSSLSGSTEQYF
>TRBV6-1|TRBJ2-7|TRBD2|-
TGTGCCAGCAAAAGATGGCGGGAGGGCCTCTACGAGCAGTACTTC
CASKRWREGLYEQYF
>TRBV7-3|TRBJ2-2|-|few
TGTGCCAGCAGACCAGACTTAAACCCCGGGGAGCTGTTTTTT
CASRPDLNPGELFF
>TRBV2|TRBJ2-5|TRBD1|few
TGTGCCACCCGACAGGGCTTCTTGCAAGAGACCCAGTACTTC
CATRQGFLQETQYF
>TRBV4-3|TRBJ2-2|TRBD2|-
TGCGCCAGCAGCCAACCGGCGGGGGGCCCGGGCGGGGAGCTGTTTTTT
CASSQPAGGPGGELFF
>TRBV27|TRBJ2-7|TRBD2|-
TGTGCCAGCAGTCAAGGGGGACTAGCGAGATACGAGCAGTACTTC
CASSQGGLARYEQYF
>TRBV15|TRBJ2-7|-|few
TGTGCCACCAGCAGAGATCAGGGCGAGCAGTACTTC
CATSRDQGEQYF
>TRBV28|TRBJ1-2|TRBD1|-
TGTGCCAGCAGTATGACAGGGGGATGGGACTATGGCTACACCTTC
CASSMTGGWDYGYTF
>TRBV30|TRBJ2-7|TRBD1|-
TGTGCCTGGAGGACCGCGGACAGGGGCCTTGAGCAGTACTTC
CAWRTADRGLEQYF
>TRBV7-2|TRBJ2-7|TRBD2|few
TGTGCCAGCAGCTTAGTTGTGGGACTACTCTCCTACGAGCAGTACTTC
CASSLVVGLLSYEQYF
>TRBV29-1|TRBJ2-3|-|-
TGCAGCGTAAGAACAACAGATACGCAGTATTTT
CSVRTTDTQYF
>TRBV11-2|TRBJ1-2|TRBD1|few
TGTGCCAGCAGTCAGGACAGGGGAGACTATGGCTACACCTTC
CASSQDRGDYGYTF
>TRBV7-9|TRBJ2-7|TRBD1|-
TGTGCCAGCAGCTTAGCGCGGTCGTGGGACAGGGGTCCCTACGAGCAGTACTTC
CASSLARSWDRGPYEQYF
>TRBV4-1|TRBJ2-5|TRBD2|few
TGCGCCAGCAGCCAAGGGATCCTAGCGGGGGGAAGAGAGACCCAGTACTTC
CASSQGILAGGRETQYF
>TRBV28|TRBJ2-1|TRBD2|few
TGTGCCAGCAGTAGATCTGGGAGGGTATACAATGAGCAGTTCTTC
CASSRSGRVYNEQFF
>TRBV9|TRBJ1-1|-|-
TGTGCCAGCAGTGCCAACGTAGGGGACACTGAAGCTTTCTTT
CASSANVGDTEAFF
>TRBV2|TRBJ2-5|-|-
TGTGCCAGCAGCTACGAACAAGAGACCCAGTACTTC
CASSYEQETQYF
>TRBV28|TRBJ1-2|-|few
TGTGCCAGCAGTTTGGCAGGGAACTATGGCTACACCTTC
CASSLAGNYGYTF
>TRBV28|TRBJ2-7|-|-
TGTGCCAGCAGTTTATGGGGTAGCGGCAGCTCCTACGAGCAGTACTTC
CASSLWGSGSSYEQYF
>TRBV30|TRBJ1-5|TRBD1|-
TGTGCCTGGAGCTTGACAGGGAATAGTGATCCCCAGCATTTT
CAWSLTGNSDPQHF
>TRBV28|TRBJ1-4|TRBD1|-
TGTGCCATCACATCCACAGGGGTTAATGAAAAACTGTTTTTT
CAITSTGVNEKLFF
>TRBV2|TRBJ2-7|TRBD1|-
TGTGCCAGCAGTGATGGGACAGGGATTCGCTACGAGCAGTACTTC
CASSDGTGIRYEQYF
>TRBV19|TRBJ1-3|-|-
TGTGCCAGTACGCAGCAGGTGAGCTCTGGAAACACCATATATTTT
CASTQQVSSGNTIYF
>TRBV11-3|TRBJ2-5|-|-
TGTGCCAGCAGCTTACAAAACGGAGGGGGCGAGACCCAGTACTTC
CASSLQNGGGETQYF